The 2 T cell receptor beta chains below were found in one sample sequenced in a study of blood T cell repertoires in COVID-19. TCRdb's copy holds only in-frame clones and misses some; the assay was immunoSEQ multiplex PCR. The sample consists of roughly 100,000 clones, roughly 76% of them appearing once. Source material: peripheral blood. The receptor set was obtained from a woman aged 70-85 years with acute or convalescent COVID-19.

This clone was found a few times. The chain has TRBV12-3 or TRBV12-4 and TRBJ2-5, with D possibly being TRBD2 (6 bases). V gave up 3 bases and J gave up 7 bases, with 9 bases separating them. The CDR3 runs 12 residues. CDR3 amino acids: CASSLQGGTQYF. The CDR3 coding sequence is TGTGCCAGCAGTTTGCAGGGAGGGACCCAGTACTTC.

This chain uses TRBV11-3 with TRBJ2-1, with TRBD1 identical over 7 bases. Germline V lookup: CDR1 SGHNT, CDR2 YENEEA. V lost 1 base and J lost 4; bases outside the gene matches: 7. The CDR3 has 16 amino acids. DNA for the CDR3: TGTGCCAGCAGCTTAGCCGGGACAGAAAGGTACAATGAGCAGTTCTTC. Translated: CASSLAGTERYNEQFF.